This TCR beta chain stems from a study of monozygotic twins with inflammatory bowel disease. General study findings and limits: Varying immunosuppressive regimens may have increased patient repertoire variability.

The V gene's germline CDR1 is SGHRS and CDR2 YFSETQ. This CDR3 is 14 amino acids long. Comments on this clonotype: Antigen: not known.

TCRdb re-analyzed the 5' RACE reads; it lists each CDR3 protein once, without DNA. Its listing shows fewer than 550,000 distinct CDR3 sequences. This chain uses TRBV5-1 with TRBJ2-2; the D call of TRBD1 rests on TCRdb alone, since no DNA is present to check it. This sequence originates from a human donor with ulcerative colitis or Crohn's disease, or a healthy co-twin of an affected twin (not recorded which). The sequenced sample was blood. CDR3 sequence reads: CASSRPGGTGELFF.